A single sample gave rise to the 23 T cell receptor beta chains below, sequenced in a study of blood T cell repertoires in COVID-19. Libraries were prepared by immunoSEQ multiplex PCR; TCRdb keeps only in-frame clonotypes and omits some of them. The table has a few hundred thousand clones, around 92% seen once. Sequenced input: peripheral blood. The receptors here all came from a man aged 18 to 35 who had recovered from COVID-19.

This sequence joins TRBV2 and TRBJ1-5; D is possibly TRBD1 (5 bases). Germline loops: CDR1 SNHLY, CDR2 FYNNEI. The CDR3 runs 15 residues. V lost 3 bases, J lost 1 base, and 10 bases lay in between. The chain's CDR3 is CASSDDSASNQPQHF. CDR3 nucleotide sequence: TGTGCCAGCAGTGATGACAGTGCGAGCAATCAGCCCCAGCATTTT. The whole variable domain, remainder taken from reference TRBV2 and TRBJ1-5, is EPEVTQTPSHQVTQMGQEVILRCVPISNHLYFYWYRQILGQKVEFLVSFYNNEISEKSEIFDDQFSVERPDGSNFTLKIRSTKLEDSAMYFCASSDDSASNQPQHFGDGTRLSIL.

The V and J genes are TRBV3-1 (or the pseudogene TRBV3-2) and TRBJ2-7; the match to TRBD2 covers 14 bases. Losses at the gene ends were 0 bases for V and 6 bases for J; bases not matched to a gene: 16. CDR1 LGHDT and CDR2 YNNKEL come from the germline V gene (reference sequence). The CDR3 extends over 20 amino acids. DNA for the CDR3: TGTGCCAGCAGCCAAGATATACCAGGGACTAGCGGGGGCGCCTCGTCCGAGCAGTACTTC. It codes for CASSQDIPGTSGGASSEQYF.

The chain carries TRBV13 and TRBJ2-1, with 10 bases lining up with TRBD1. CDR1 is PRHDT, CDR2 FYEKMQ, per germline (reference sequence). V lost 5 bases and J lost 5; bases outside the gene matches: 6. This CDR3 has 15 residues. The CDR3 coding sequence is TGTGCCAGCAGCACACGACAGGGGGCGCACAATGAGCAGTTCTTC. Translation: CASSTRQGAHNEQFF.

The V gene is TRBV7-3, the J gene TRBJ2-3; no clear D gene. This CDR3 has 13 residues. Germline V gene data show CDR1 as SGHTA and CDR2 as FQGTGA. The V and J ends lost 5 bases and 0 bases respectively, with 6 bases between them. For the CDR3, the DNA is TGTGCCAGCAGCACCTACAGCACAGATACGCAGTATTTT. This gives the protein CASSTYSTDTQYF.

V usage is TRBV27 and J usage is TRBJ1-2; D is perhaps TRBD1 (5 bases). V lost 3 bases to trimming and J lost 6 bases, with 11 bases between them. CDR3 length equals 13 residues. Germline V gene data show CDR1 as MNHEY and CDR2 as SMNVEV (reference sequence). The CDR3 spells CASSFQGSNGYTF. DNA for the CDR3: TGTGCCAGCAGTTTTCAGGGAAGTAATGGCTACACCTTC.

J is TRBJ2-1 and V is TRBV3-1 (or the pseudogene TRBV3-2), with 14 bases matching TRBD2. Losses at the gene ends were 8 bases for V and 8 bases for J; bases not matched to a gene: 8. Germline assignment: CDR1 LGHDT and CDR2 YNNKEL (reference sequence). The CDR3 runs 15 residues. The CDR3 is CASGGLAGEGDEQFF. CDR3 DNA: TGTGCCAGCGGGGGACTAGCGGGAGAGGGCGATGAGCAGTTCTTC.

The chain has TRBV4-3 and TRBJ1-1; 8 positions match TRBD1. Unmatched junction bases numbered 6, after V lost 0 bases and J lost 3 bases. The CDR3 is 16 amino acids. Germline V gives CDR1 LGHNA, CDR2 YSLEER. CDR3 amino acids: CASSQDTQGAHTEAFF. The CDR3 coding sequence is TGCGCCAGCAGCCAAGATACCCAGGGGGCCCACACTGAAGCTTTCTTT.

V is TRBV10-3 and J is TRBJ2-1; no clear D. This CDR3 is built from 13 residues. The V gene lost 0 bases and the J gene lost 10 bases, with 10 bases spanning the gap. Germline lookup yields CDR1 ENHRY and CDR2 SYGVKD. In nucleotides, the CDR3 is TGTGCCATCAGTGAGTCCCCTCTTCGGGAGCAGTTCTTC. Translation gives CAISESPLREQFF.

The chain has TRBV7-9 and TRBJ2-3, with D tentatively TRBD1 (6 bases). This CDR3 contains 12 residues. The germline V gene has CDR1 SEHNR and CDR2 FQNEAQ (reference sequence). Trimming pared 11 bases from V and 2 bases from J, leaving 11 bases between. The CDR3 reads CALQGTTDTQYF. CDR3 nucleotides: TGTGCCTTACAGGGAACCACAGATACGCAGTATTTT. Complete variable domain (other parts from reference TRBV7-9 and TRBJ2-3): DTGVSQNPRHKITKRGQNVTFRCDPISEHNRLYWYRQTLGQGPEFLTYFQNEAQLEKSRLLSDRFSAERPKGSFSTLEIQRTEQGDSAMYLCALQGTTDTQYFGPGTRLTVL.

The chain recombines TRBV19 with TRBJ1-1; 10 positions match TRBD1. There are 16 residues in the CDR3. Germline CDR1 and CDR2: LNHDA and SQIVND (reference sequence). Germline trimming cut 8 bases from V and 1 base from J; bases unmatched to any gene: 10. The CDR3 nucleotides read TGTGCCAGTTGCCGGACAGGGGGAATTCGGAACACTGAAGCTTTCTTT. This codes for CASCRTGGIRNTEAFF.

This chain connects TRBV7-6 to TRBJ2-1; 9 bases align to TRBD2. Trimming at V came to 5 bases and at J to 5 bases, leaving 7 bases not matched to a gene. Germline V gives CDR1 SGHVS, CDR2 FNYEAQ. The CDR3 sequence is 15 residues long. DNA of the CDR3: TGTGCCAGCAGCCCGCGGGGGGGCCTGAACAATGAGCAGTTCTTC. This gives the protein CASSPRGGLNNEQFF.

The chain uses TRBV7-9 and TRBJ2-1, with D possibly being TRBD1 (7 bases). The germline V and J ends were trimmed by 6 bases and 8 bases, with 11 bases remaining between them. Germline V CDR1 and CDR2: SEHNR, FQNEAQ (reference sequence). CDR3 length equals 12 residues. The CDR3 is CASSFRGDEQFF. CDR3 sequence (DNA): TGTGCCAGCAGTTTCAGGGGGGATGAGCAGTTCTTC.

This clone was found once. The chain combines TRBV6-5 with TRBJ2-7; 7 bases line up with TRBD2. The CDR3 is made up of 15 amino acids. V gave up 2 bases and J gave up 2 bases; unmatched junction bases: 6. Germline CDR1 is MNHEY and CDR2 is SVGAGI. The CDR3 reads CASSYGAGVPYEQYF. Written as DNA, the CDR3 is TGTGCCAGCAGTTACGGCGCGGGAGTCCCCTACGAGCAGTACTTC.

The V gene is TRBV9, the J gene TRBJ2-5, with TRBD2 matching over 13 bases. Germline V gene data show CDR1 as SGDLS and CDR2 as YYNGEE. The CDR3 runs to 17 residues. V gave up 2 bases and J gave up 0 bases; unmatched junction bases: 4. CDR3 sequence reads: CASSVATSGGYQETQYF. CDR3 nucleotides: TGTGCCAGCAGCGTCGCGACTAGCGGGGGGTACCAAGAGACCCAGTACTTC. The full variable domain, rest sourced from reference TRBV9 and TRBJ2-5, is DSGVTQTPKHLITATGQRVTLRCSPRSGDLSVYWYQQSLDQGLQFLIQYYNGEERAKGNILERFSAQQFPDLHSELNLSSLELGDSALYFCASSVATSGGYQETQYFGPGTRLLVL.

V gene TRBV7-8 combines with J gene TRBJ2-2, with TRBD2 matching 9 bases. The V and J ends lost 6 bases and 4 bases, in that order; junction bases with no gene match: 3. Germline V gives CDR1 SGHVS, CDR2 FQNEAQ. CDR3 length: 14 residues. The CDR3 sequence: CASRSRGGTGELFF. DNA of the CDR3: TGTGCCAGCAGGTCGCGGGGGGGCACCGGGGAGCTGTTTTTT.

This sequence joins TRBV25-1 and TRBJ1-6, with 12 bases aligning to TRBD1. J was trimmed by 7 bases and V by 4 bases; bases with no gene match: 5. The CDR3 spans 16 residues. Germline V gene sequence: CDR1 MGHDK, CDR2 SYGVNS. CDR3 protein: CASSVGTGGGNSPLHF. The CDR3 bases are TGTGCCAGCAGTGTGGGGACAGGGGGCGGGAATTCACCCCTCCACTTT.

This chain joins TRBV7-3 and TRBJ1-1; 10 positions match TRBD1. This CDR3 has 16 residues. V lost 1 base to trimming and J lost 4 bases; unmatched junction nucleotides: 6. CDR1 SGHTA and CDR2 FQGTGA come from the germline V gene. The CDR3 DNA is TGTGCCAGCAGCTTAAGGGGTCGGGACAGGGGCACTGAAGCTTTCTTT. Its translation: CASSLRGRDRGTEAFF.

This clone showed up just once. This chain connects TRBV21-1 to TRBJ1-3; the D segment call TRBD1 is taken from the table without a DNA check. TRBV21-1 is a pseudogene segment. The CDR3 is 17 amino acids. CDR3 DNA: TGTGCCAGCAGCAAAAGGAGAGGACAGCGCTCTGGAAACACCATATATTTT. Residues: CASSKRRGQRSGNTIYF.

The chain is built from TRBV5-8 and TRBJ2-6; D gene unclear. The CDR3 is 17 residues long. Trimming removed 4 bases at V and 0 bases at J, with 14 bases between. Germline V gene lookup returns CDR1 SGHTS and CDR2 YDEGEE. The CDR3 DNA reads TGTGCCAGCAGCCTGGGTTGGGCAAACTCTGGGGCCAACGTCCTGACTTTC. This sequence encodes CASSLGWANSGANVLTF. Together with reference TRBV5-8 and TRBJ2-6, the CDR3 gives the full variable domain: EAGVTQSPTHLIKTRGQQATLRCSPISGHTSVYWYQQALGLGLQFLLWYDEGEERNRGNFPPRFSGRQFPNYSSELNVNALELEDSALYLCASSLGWANSGANVLTFGAGSRLTVL.

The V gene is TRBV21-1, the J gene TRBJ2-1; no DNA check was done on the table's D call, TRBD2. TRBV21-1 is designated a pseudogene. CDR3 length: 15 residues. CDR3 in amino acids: CASSKDGRVNNEQFF. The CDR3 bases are TGTGCCAGCAGCAAAGACGGGCGGGTGAACAATGAGCAGTTCTTC.

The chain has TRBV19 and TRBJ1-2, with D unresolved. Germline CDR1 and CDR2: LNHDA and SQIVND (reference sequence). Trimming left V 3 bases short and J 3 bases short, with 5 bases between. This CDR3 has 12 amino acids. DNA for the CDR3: TGTGCCAGTAGTATCCCGTACTATGGCTACACCTTC. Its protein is CASSIPYYGYTF.

CDR3 bases: TGTGCCAGCCGGGACAGGTACACCTACGAGCAGTACTTC. Translated, it gives CASRDRYTYEQYF. The gene calls are TRBV6-5 and TRBJ2-7, with 8 bases fitting TRBD1. Looked up from germline, CDR1 is MNHEY and CDR2 is SVGAGI. V was pared by 8 bases and J by 2 bases, with 5 bases of the junction left unmatched. This CDR3 region has 13 residues.

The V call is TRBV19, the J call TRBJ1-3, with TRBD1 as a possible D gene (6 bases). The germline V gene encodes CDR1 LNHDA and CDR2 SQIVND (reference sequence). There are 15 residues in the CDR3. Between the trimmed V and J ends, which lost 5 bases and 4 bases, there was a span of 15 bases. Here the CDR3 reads CASSADSQTGNTIYF. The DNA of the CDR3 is TGTGCCAGTAGTGCGGACAGTCAAACCGGAAACACCATATATTTT.